This passage covers 12 T cell receptor beta chains from one sample sequenced in a study of siplizumab effects on memory and regulatory T cells. TCRdb keeps only in-frame clones here, not all; method: immunoSEQ multiplex PCR. The data show 90,000 to 120,000 clones, with 92% seen just once and around 0.68% held by the top ten. Input material: Tregs sorted from blood. The receptor source for this set is a human donor in good health.

With respect to this clone: One base away lies a much larger clone, so this may be a sequencing read error. V usage is TRBV27 and J usage is TRBJ1-1; perhaps TRBD1 as D (6 bases). Germline values: CDR1 MNHEY, CDR2 SMNVEV (reference sequence). This CDR3 region has 15 residues. CDR3 region: CASSPGANVNTETFF. In DNA, the CDR3 is TGTGCCAGTTCTCCAGGGGCGAACGTAAACACTGAAACTTTCTTT.

The chain is built from TRBV5-6 and TRBJ2-4, with D hard to call. This CDR3 is built from 15 residues. Germline loops: CDR1 SGHDT, CDR2 YYEEEE. Trimming cost V 0 bases and J 8 bases, with 15 bases left between them. CDR3 sequence: CASSLGGGEEDIQYF. The CDR3, as DNA: TGTGCCAGCAGCTTGGGAGGTGGTGAAGAGGACATTCAGTACTTC.

The rearrangement uses TRBV9 and TRBJ1-4, with D uncertain. This CDR3 contains 14 residues. From germline, CDR1 is SGDLS and CDR2 YYNGEE. Trimming took 0 bases from V and 16 from J, leaving 19 bases between them. The CDR3 DNA follows: TGTGCCAGCAGCGTAGATAGTGGAGGGCTCTCGGGGTTTTTT. The encoded protein is CASSVDSGGLSGFF.

The CDR3, as DNA: TGTGCCAGTAGTAGCCAAATCGCGGGAGGGCCCCTCTCCTACGAGCAGTACTTC. This codes for CASSSQIAGGPLSYEQYF. The chain uses TRBV19 and TRBJ2-7; 9 bases are a match to TRBD2. The junction had 13 bases not matched to a gene; V was cut back by 4 bases and J by 0 bases. CDR1 LNHDA and CDR2 SQIVND come from the germline V gene (reference sequence). CDR3 size: 18 residues.

This sequence joins TRBV28 and TRBJ1-1; D remains ambiguous. This CDR3 comprises 12 residues. The V and J ends lost 7 bases and 5 bases respectively, with 11 bases between them. The germline CDR1 and CDR2 sequences are MDHEN and SYDVKM. CDR3 sequence reads: CASMLQTTEAFF. CDR3 DNA sequence: TGTGCCAGCATGTTGCAGACAACTGAAGCTTTCTTT.

This clone was observed once. This sequence joins TRBV4-1 and TRBJ2-3; D gene unclear. The length of the CDR3 is 14 residues. Between the trimmed V and J ends, which lost 1 base and 8 bases, there was a span of 13 bases. Germline CDR1 is MGHRA and CDR2 is YSYEKL. This chain's CDR3 is CASSQGRRVGTQYF. CDR3 DNA: TGCGCCAGCAGCCAAGGCAGACGGGTCGGTACGCAGTATTTT.

V is TRBV6-5 and J is TRBJ1-4; D might be TRBD1 (5 bases). The CDR3 totals 16 residues. The germline CDR1 and CDR2 sequences are MNHEY and SVGAGI. Deletions cut 3 bases from V and 3 bases from J, with 14 bases between. The CDR3 bases are TGTGCCAGCAGTTATGGCCCCGGGGCTCCTAATGAAAAACTGTTTTTT. This encodes CASSYGPGAPNEKLFF.

Here the CDR3 DNA reads TGTGCCAGCAGCTCATCCGGGACCACCTATTCCTACGAGCAGTACTTC. Its protein product is CASSSSGTTYSYEQYF. V is TRBV7-8 and J is TRBJ2-7; D may correspond to TRBD1 or TRBD2 (5 bases each). V was clipped by 4 bases and J by 1 base, with 17 bases between them. The CDR3 length is 16 residues. CDR1 is SGHVS and CDR2 is FQNEAQ in the germline V gene.

The gene calls are TRBV28 and TRBJ1-3; 7 bases align to TRBD1. This CDR3 comprises 14 residues. From germline, CDR1 is MDHEN and CDR2 SYDVKM. V was pared by 6 bases and J by 2 bases, with 4 bases of the junction left unmatched. The CDR3 nucleotides are TGTGCCAGCAGATCTCAGGGGGCTGGAAACACCATATATTTT. Translated, it gives CASRSQGAGNTIYF.

The rearrangement joins TRBV19 to TRBJ2-7; 7 nucleotides line up with TRBD1. The CDR3 has 14 residues. V shed 10 bases, J shed 3 bases, and the junction held 12 bases outside the gene matches. Germline CDR1 LNHDA, CDR2 SQIVND (reference sequence). In nucleotides, the CDR3 is TGTGCCACCAACCCCGGGACAGAAGACTACGAGCAGTACTTC. Encoded protein: CATNPGTEDYEQYF. The complete variable domain, with remaining parts taken from reference TRBV19 and TRBJ2-7, reads DGGITQSPKYLFRKEGQNVTLSCEQNLNHDAMYWYRQDPGQGLRLIYYSQIVNDFQKGDIAEGYSVSREKKESFPLTVTSAQKNPTAFYLCATNPGTEDYEQYFGPGTRLTVT.

Details on this clone: Other nucleotide sequences in the sample specify the same CDR3. This chain connects TRBV5-1 to TRBJ2-3; D unclear. There are 12 residues in the CDR3. V gave up 4 bases and J gave up 4 bases, with 7 bases separating them. Germline V gene data show CDR1 as SGHRS and CDR2 as YFSETQ. CDR3 in amino acids: CASSLVSDTQYF. The CDR3 DNA reads as TGCGCCAGCAGCCTAGTTTCAGATACGCAGTATTTT. Combining the CDR3 with reference TRBV5-1 and TRBJ2-3 gives the whole variable domain KAGVTQTPRYLIKTRGQQVTLSCSPISGHRSVSWYQQTPGQGLQFLFEYFSETQRNKGNFPGRFSGRQFSNSRSEMNVSTLELGDSALYLCASSLVSDTQYFGPGTRLTVL.

The chain combines TRBV19 with TRBJ1-1, with 7 bases lining up with TRBD1. V was clipped by 6 bases and J by 1 base; unmatched bases: 5. The CDR3 contains 14 residues. Germline CDR1 and CDR2: LNHDA and SQIVND (reference sequence). The CDR3 nucleotides read TGTGCCAGTAGGAAGGGACAGTCGAACACTGAAGCTTTCTTT. It yields the protein CASRKGQSNTEAFF.